This T cell receptor beta chain was retrieved from a study of blood T cells in healthy people across ages. It was with a sample-barcoded 5' primer and a J-beta primer mix that a second PCR of about 7 to 12 cycles was run. TCRdb analysed the 5' RACE reads with MiXCR anew, one entry per CDR3 protein. The table lists approximately 1,100,000 distinct CDR3 sequences, over 35% of them singletons, with under 20% in the top ten. Trimming cost V 7 bases and J 9 bases; bases outside gene matches: 3. This CDR3 region has 10 residues. The germline V gene has CDR1 SQVTM and CDR2 ANQGSEA. This sequence originates from a woman in her fifties or sixties in good health. The J gene is TRBJ2-1, the V gene TRBV29-1; 7 nucleotides align to TRBD1. Sequencing was carried out using blood. The CDR3 region has the DNA TGCAGCGGGGGACAGCCTGAGCAGTTCTTC. Protein: CSGGQPEQFF.